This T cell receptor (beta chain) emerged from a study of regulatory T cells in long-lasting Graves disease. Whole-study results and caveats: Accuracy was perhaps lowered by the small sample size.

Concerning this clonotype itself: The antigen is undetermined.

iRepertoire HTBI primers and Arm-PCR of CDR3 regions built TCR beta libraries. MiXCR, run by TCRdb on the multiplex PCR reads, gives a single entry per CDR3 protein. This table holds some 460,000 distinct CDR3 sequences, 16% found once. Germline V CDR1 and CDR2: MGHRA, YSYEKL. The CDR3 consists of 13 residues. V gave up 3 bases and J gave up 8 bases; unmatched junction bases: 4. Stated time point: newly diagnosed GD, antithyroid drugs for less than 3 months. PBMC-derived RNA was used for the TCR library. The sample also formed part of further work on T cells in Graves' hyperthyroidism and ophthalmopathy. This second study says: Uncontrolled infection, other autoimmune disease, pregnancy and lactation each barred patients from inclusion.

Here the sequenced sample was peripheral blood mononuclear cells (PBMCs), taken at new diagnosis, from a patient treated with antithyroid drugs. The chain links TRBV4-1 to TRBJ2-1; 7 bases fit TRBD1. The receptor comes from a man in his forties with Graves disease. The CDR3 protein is CASSHRQGYEQFF. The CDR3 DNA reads TGCGCCAGCAGCCACCGACAGGGTTATGAGCAGTTCTTC.